This TCR beta chain was obtained from a study of cytotoxic CD8 clonotypes in ibrutinib-treated CLL. Across the whole study: Productive templates per sample averaged nearly 260,000; productive rearrangements, some 99,000. Broader study findings: Clonotypes that were public were uncommon, and they contracted or stayed stable on treatment.

TCRdb's table, derived via immunoSEQ multiplex PCR, lists solely in-frame clones and lacks some. In the table there are 25,000 to 30,000 clones, less than 75% of which are singletons. Concerning this clone: The antigen is undetermined.

Germline V lookup: CDR1 MNHEY, CDR2 SVGAGI. The CDR3 contains 15 residues. Between the trimmed V and J ends, which lost 6 bases and 0 bases, there was a span of 14 bases. The sequence derives from a human donor with chronic lymphocytic leukemia. The sample in question was PBMCs, obtained before ibrutinib treatment. The chain is built from TRBV6-5 and TRBJ1-1, with unresolved D. This chain's CDR3 is CASRYRGIMNTEAFF. The CDR3 nucleotides are TGTGCCAGCAGGTATCGGGGTATCATGAACACTGAAGCTTTCTTT.